Below, one TCR beta chain is given with its context. One end of the junction varies from germline; a read error may be responsible. The data derive from a study of regulatory T cells in long-lasting Graves disease. Time point meaning: persistent/refractory GD, antithyroid drugs over 5 years with positive TRAb. The TCR library was made from RNA extracted from PBMCs. Through Arm-PCR of CDR3 regions and iRepertoire HTBI primers, TCR beta libraries were built. Each CDR3 protein is one row after TCRdb ran MiXCR on the multiplex PCR reads. The sample lists fewer than 450,000 distinct CDR3 sequences, around 20% occurring once. The CDR3 totals 16 residues. Looked up from germline, CDR1 is MDHEN and CDR2 is SYDVKM.

The source material was peripheral blood mononuclear cells (PBMCs), sampled when the disease was refractory, from a patient treated with antithyroid drugs. V gene TRBV28 combines with J gene TRBJ1-4, with a possible D match to TRBD1 (5 bases). This sequence was found in a female donor with Graves disease. The CDR3 DNA reads TGTGCCGGCAGTTTTGTCCGGGGCGCAACTAACGAAAAACTGTTTTTT. Translation: CAGSFVRGATNEKLFF.